These 5 T cell receptor beta chains share one sample of origin, sequenced in a study of blood T cells in healthy people across ages. A second PCR, run for about 7 to 12 cycles, used a sample-barcoded 5' primer plus a J-beta primer mix. TCRdb itself ran the 5' RACE reads through MiXCR, one entry per CDR3 protein. The sample gives about 640,000 distinct CDR3 sequences, 58% of which show up once; 30% to 45% is in the top ten. Sequenced input: blood. All receptors derive from a man between 60 and 75 years old in good health.

This chain uses TRBV18 with TRBJ1-2, with D possibly matching TRBD1 (5 bases). The V gene lost 3 bases and the J gene lost 8 bases, with 16 bases spanning the gap. The CDR3 covers 14 residues. CDR1 and CDR2 from the germline V gene are KGHSH and LQKENI. This CDR3 is CASSPEVQAGGYTF. In DNA form, the CDR3 reads TGTGCCAGCTCACCTGAGGTACAGGCCGGCGGCTACACCTTC.

The chain carries TRBV15 and TRBJ2-3, with D hard to call. The CDR3 sequence is 13 residues long. Trimming took off 0 bases at V and 5 bases at J, with 6 bases between the two ends. Germline CDR1 LNHNV, CDR2 YYDKDF (reference sequence). In DNA form, the CDR3 reads TGTGCCACCAGCAGAGATAGGGTAGATACGCAGTATTTT. This codes for CATSRDRVDTQYF.

V is TRBV29-1 and J is TRBJ2-5; the match to TRBD1 covers 8 bases. From germline, CDR1 is SQVTM and CDR2 ANQGSEA. The V and J ends lost 3 bases and 2 bases, in that order; junction bases with no gene match: 2. There are 13 residues in the CDR3. In nucleotides, the CDR3 is TGCAGCGTTGATCGGACAGGGCAAGAGACCCAGTACTTC. Its translation: CSVDRTGQETQYF. Using reference TRBV29-1 and TRBJ2-5 for the parts outside the CDR3, the full variable domain is SAVISQKPSRDICQRGTSLTIQCQVDSQVTMMFWYRQQPGQSLTLIATANQGSEATYESGFVIDKFPISRPNLTFSTLTVSNMSPEDSSIYLCSVDRTGQETQYFGPGTRLLVL.

J is TRBJ2-3 and V is TRBV11-2, with D unresolved. Between the trimmed V and J ends, which lost 0 bases and 4 bases, there was a span of 8 bases. From germline, CDR1 is SGHAT and CDR2 FQNNGV. The CDR3 runs 14 residues. The DNA for the CDR3 is TGTGCCAGCAGCTTAGATCGTGTGTCAGATACGCAGTATTTT. Residues: CASSLDRVSDTQYF.

V gene TRBV28 combines with J gene TRBJ2-1; D ambiguous. V was shortened by 7 bases and J by 8 bases, with 9 bases between the two germline ends. The CDR3 covers 11 residues. Germline lookup yields CDR1 MDHEN and CDR2 SYDVKM. The CDR3: CASNRYDEQFF. The CDR3 bases are TGTGCCAGCAACCGATACGATGAGCAGTTCTTC.